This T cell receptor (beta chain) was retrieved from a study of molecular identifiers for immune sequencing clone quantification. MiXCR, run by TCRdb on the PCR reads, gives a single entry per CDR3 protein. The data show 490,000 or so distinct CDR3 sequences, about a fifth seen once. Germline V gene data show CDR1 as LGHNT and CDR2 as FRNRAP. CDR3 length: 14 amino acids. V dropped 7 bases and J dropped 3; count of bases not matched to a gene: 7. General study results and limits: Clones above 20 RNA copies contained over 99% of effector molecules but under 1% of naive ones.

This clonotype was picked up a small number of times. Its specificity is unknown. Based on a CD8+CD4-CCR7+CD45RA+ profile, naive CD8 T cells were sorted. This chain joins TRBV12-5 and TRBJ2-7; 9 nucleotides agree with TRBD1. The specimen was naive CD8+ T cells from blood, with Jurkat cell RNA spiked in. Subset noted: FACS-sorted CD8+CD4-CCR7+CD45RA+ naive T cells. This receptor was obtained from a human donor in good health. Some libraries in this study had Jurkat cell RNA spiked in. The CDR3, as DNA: TGTGCTAGTGCCCCCGGGACAGGGAACTACGAGCAGTACTTC. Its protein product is CASAPGTGNYEQYF.